Shown below are 12 T cell receptor beta chains from a single sample sequenced in a study of Graves' ophthalmopathy and Graves' hyperthyroidism. CDR3 regions of TCR beta were amplified from RNA transcripts. RT-PCR with HTBI primers came first, then second-round multiplex PCR. Using its own MiXCR run on the multiplex PCR reads, TCRdb lists one record per CDR3 protein. The table has 900,000 to 1,200,000 distinct CDR3 sequences, about 35% seen once; the top ten hold roughly 10%. Material: peripheral blood or thyroid tissue (not recorded which). All receptors come from an adult man with Graves' hyperthyroidism.

DNA for the CDR3: TGTGCCAGCAGTTACTCGCAGGGCTGGGGGGAGACCCAGTACTTC. It translates to CASSYSQGWGETQYF. V is TRBV6-6 and J is TRBJ2-5; D may correspond to TRBD1 or TRBD2 (5 bases each). Germline V gene sequence: CDR1 MNHNY, CDR2 SVGAGI (reference sequence). There are 15 residues in the CDR3. The V and J ends lost 0 bases and 5 bases respectively, with 13 bases between them.

This clonotype has just one count. V gene TRBV29-1 combines with J gene TRBJ1-2; the D gene is possibly TRBD1 (5 bases). The CDR3 spans 13 residues. CDR1 is SQVTM and CDR2 is ANQGSEA in the germline V gene. Trimming removed 4 bases at V and 6 bases at J, with 15 bases between. CDR3 nucleotides: TGCAGCGTTGGTACGGGGCTGGGGGATGGCTACACCTTC. Encoded protein: CSVGTGLGDGYTF.

This clonotype showed up many times. The rearrangement joins TRBV19 to TRBJ1-4, with D hard to call. Deletions cut 5 bases from V and 3 bases from J, with 4 bases between. This CDR3 contains 12 residues. Germline lookup yields CDR1 LNHDA and CDR2 SQIVND (reference sequence). CDR3 nucleotide sequence: TGTGCCAGTAGTCCGGCTAATGAAAAACTGTTTTTT. Encoded protein: CASSPANEKLFF.

This clonotype turned up a few times. The chain is built from TRBV6-5 and TRBJ1-1; D call uncertain. V shed 5 bases and J shed 3 bases, with 7 bases lying between them. There are 12 residues in the CDR3. Germline CDR1 MNHEY, CDR2 SVGAGI. The CDR3 nucleotides read TGTGCCAGCAGTGATGTACACACTGAAGCTTTCTTT. Amino acids: CASSDVHTEAFF.

This clonotype was picked up a small number of times. J is TRBJ2-2 and V is TRBV7-3; the D gene is possibly TRBD1 (6 bases). V was shortened by 1 base and J by 3 bases, with 12 bases between the two germline ends. The CDR3 totals 16 residues. Looked up from germline, CDR1 is SGHTA and CDR2 is FQGTGA. The CDR3 here is CASSLRGDTYTGELFF. The CDR3 bases are TGTGCCAGCAGCTTAAGAGGGGACACCTACACCGGGGAGCTGTTTTTT. Together with reference TRBV7-3 and TRBJ2-2, the CDR3 gives the full variable domain: GAGVSQTPSNKVTEKGKYVELRCDPISGHTALYWYRQSLGQGPEFLIYFQGTGAADDSGLPNDRFFAVRPEGSVSTLKIQRTERGDSAVYLCASSLRGDTYTGELFFGEGSRLTVL.

The chain has TRBV20-1 and TRBJ2-7, with 7 bases matching TRBD2. Losses at the gene ends were 4 bases for V and 3 bases for J; bases not matched to a gene: 15. This CDR3 spans 16 amino acids. Germline V gene data show CDR1 as DFQATT and CDR2 as SNEGSKA (reference sequence). The DNA of the CDR3 is TGCAGTGCTACCAAACCCCCCAGCGGGGTTTTCTACGAGCAGTACTTC. It yields the protein CSATKPPSGVFYEQYF.

To note about this clonotype: This may be a read error: a much more frequent sequence differs by one nucleotide. The rearrangement uses TRBV20-1 and TRBJ1-1; D perhaps matches TRBD1 (6 bases). There are 15 residues in the CDR3. Trimming removed 2 bases at V and 3 bases at J, with 16 bases between. Germline V gene lookup returns CDR1 DFQATT and CDR2 SNEGSKA (reference sequence). Here the CDR3 reads CSARSPGGWDTEAFF. In DNA form, the CDR3 reads TGCAGTGCTAGATCGCCGGGGGGCTGGGACACTGAAGCTTTCTTT.

This clonotype appeared many times. The chain couples TRBV20-1 to TRBJ1-5, with D possibly TRBD1 on 6 matching bases. Deletions cut 6 bases from V and 5 bases from J, with 20 bases between. CDR1 is DFQATT and CDR2 is SNEGSKA in the germline V gene (reference sequence). The CDR3 extends over 15 amino acids. CDR3 protein: CSAGLGGRGHQPQHF. The CDR3 nucleotides are TGCAGTGCCGGCCTAGGGGGGAGGGGACATCAGCCCCAGCATTTT.

V gene TRBV7-2 combines with J gene TRBJ2-7; D may be TRBD1 (6 bases). The CDR3 length is 12 residues. Trimming took off 5 bases at V and 9 bases at J, with 14 bases between the two ends. From germline, CDR1 is SGHTA and CDR2 FQGNSA. The CDR3 protein is CASSQQGLWQYF. CDR3 nucleotides: TGTGCCAGCAGCCAACAGGGTTTGTGGCAGTACTTC.

V is TRBV24-1 and J is TRBJ1-1; 11 bases agree with TRBD1. From germline, CDR1 is KGHDR and CDR2 SFDVKD. The J segment lost 4 bases and the V segment lost 5 bases, leaving 5 bases of the junction unmatched. The CDR3 length is 15 residues. CDR3 sequence reads: CATSGPGTGGTEAFF. CDR3 coding DNA: TGTGCCACCAGTGGCCCCGGGACAGGGGGCACTGAAGCTTTCTTT.

As regards this clonotype: Possible read error: a much larger clone is one base away. This chain connects TRBV7-9 to TRBJ1-4, with 7 nucleotides matching TRBD1. CDR1 and CDR2 from the germline V gene are SEHNR and FQNEAQ (reference sequence). J was trimmed by 5 bases and V by 1 base; bases with no gene match: 4. The CDR3 runs 15 residues. DNA of the CDR3: TGTGCCAGCAGCTTAGGGCTGGGACAGAATGAAAAACTGTTTTTT. This translates into CASSLGLGQNEKLFF. Supplemented by reference TRBV7-9 and TRBJ1-4, the full variable domain reads DTGVSQNPRHKITKRGQNVTFRCDPISEHNRLYWYRQTLGQGPEFLTYFQNEAQLEKSRLLSDRFSAERPKGSFSTLEIQRTEQGDSAMYLCASSLGLGQNEKLFFGSGTQLSVL.

This clonotype was counted at least ten times. The J gene is TRBJ1-5, the V gene TRBV7-2; D perhaps matches TRBD1 (6 bases). Trimming shortened V by 5 bases and J by 0 bases, and 14 bases separated the two germline ends. The CDR3 runs to 16 residues. Germline CDR1 is SGHTA and CDR2 is FQGNSA. CDR3 sequence: CASSPAGGHSNQPQHF. CDR3 sequence (DNA): TGTGCCAGCAGCCCCGCGGGGGGCCATAGCAATCAGCCCCAGCATTTT. The full variable domain, rest sourced from reference TRBV7-2 and TRBJ1-5, is GAGVSQSPSNKVTEKGKDVELRCDPISGHTALYWYRQSLGQGLEFLIYFQGNSAPDKSGLPSDRFSAERTGGSVSTLTIQRTQQEDSAVYLCASSPAGGHSNQPQHFGDGTRLSIL.